This record looks at one T cell receptor beta chain sequence and its context. Its antigen is as yet unknown. V shed 5 bases and J 6 bases; nucleotides not matched to a gene: 9. The germline V gene has CDR1 SEHNR and CDR2 FQNEAQ (reference sequence). The CDR3 consists of 14 residues. This entry is derived from a study of cytomegalovirus exposure and HLA in healthy donors. General study points: Analyzed later, association rates of TCRs varied across HLA loci, with DRB1 most and HLA-C fewest. In a later analysis, several top co-occurrence clusters appeared linked to parvovirus B19, influenza, CMV and Epstein-Barr virus. Clonal expansion was found to be greater in HLA-associated TCR beta chains than in equally common others in a later analysis.

Primers included in the PCR were 60 Vbeta and 13 Jbeta primers. Using immunoSEQ multiplex PCR, the repertoire was profiled, and TCRdb retains in-frame clones only, with some absent. The data show about 160,000 clones, with 75% to 85% seen just once and about 5.9% held by the top ten. The sequencing sample was made of PBMCs. The sequence derives from a middle-aged man in good health and CMV-seropositive. The chain is built from TRBV7-9 and TRBJ1-1; TRBD1 matches 7 bases. The CDR3 protein is CASSDRDSRAEAFF. DNA of the CDR3: TGTGCCAGCAGCGACCGGGACAGCCGGGCTGAAGCTTTCTTT.